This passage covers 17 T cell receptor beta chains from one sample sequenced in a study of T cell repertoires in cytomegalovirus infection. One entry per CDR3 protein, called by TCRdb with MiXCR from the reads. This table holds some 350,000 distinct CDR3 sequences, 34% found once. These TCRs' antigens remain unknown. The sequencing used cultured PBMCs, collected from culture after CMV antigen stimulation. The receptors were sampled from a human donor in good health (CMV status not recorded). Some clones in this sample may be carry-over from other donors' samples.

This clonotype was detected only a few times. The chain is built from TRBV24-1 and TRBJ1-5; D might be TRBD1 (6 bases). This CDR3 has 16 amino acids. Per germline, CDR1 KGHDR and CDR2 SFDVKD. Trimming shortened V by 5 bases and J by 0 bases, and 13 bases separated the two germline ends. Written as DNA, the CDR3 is TGTGCCACCAGTGCCTCGACAGGAAATAGCAATCAGCCCCAGCATTTT. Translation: CATSASTGNSNQPQHF.

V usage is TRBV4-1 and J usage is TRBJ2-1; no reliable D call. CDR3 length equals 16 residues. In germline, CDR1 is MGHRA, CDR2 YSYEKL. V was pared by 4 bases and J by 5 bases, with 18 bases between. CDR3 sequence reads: CASSPLELGINNEQFF. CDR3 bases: TGCGCCAGCAGCCCACTGGAGCTTGGGATTAACAATGAGCAGTTCTTC.

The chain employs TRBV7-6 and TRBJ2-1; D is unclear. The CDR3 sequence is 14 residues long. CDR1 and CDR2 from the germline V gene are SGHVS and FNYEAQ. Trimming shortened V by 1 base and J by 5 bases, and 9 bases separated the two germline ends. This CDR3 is CASSLVVYDNEQFF. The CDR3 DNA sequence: TGTGCCAGCAGCTTAGTAGTCTATGACAATGAGCAGTTCTTC. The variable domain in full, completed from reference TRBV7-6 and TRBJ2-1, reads GAGVSQSPRYKVTKRGQDVALRCDPISGHVSLYWYRQALGQGPEFLTYFNYEAQQDKSGLPNDRFSAERPEGSISTLTIQRTEQRDSAMYRCASSLVVYDNEQFFGPGTRLTVL.

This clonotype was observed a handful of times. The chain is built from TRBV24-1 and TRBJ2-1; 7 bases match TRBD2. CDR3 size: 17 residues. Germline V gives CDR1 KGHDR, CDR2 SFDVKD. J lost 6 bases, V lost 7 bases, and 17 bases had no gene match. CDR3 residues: CATSDAQPGLAVNEQFF. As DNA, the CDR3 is TGTGCCACCAGCGACGCGCAACCGGGCCTAGCGGTCAATGAGCAGTTCTTC.

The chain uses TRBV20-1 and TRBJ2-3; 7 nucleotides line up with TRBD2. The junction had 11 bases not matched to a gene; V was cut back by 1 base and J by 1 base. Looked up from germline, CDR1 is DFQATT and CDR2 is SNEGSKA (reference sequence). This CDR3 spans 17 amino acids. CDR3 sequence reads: CSARVGRRERGTDTQYF. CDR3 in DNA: TGCAGTGCTAGAGTTGGGAGGCGGGAGAGAGGCACAGATACGCAGTATTTT.

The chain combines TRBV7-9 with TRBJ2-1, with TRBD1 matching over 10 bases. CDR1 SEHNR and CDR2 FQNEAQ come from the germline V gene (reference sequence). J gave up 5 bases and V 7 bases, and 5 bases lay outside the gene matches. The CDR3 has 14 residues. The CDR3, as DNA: TGTGCCAGCACCCTGGACAGGGGGAACAATGAGCAGTTCTTC. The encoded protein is CASTLDRGNNEQFF.

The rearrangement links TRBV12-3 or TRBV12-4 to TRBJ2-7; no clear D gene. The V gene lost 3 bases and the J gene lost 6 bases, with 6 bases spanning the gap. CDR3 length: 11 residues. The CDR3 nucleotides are TGTGCCAGCAGTTTGAGTCTCGAGCAGTACTTC. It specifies CASSLSLEQYF.

The CDR3 sequence is CASTLDRGMGKTQYF. The CDR3 nucleotides read TGTGCCAGCACCCTGGACAGGGGGATGGGAAAGACCCAGTACTTC. The chain is built from TRBV12-3 or TRBV12-4 and TRBJ2-5, with TRBD1 matching over 10 bases. The CDR3 totals 15 residues. Germline trimming cut 7 bases from V and 6 bases from J; bases unmatched to any gene: 11.

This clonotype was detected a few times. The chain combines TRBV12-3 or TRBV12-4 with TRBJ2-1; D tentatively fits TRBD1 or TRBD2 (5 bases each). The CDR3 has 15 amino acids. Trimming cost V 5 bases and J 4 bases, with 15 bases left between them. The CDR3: CASSHARGGYNEQFF. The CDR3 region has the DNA TGTGCCAGCAGTCACGCGAGGGGCGGGTACAATGAGCAGTTCTTC.

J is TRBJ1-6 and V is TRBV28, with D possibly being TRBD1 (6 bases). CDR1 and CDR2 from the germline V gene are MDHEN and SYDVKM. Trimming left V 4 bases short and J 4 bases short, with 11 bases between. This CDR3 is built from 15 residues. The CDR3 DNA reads TGTGCCAGCAGTTGGACAGCTCGTTATAATTCACCCCTCCACTTT. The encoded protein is CASSWTARYNSPLHF.

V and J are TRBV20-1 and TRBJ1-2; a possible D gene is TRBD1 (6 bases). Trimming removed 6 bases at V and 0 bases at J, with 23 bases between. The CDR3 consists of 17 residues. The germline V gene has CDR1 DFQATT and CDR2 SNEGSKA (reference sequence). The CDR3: CSAIPSLQQGANYGYTF. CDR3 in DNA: TGCAGTGCCATCCCGAGTTTACAACAGGGAGCTAACTATGGCTACACCTTC.

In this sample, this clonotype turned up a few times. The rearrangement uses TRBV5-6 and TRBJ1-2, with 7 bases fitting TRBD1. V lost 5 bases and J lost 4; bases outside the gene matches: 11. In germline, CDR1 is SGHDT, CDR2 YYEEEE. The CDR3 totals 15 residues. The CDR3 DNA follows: TGTGCCAGCAGTCTCTCACCTGGACAGGCCTATGGCTACACCTTC. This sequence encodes CASSLSPGQAYGYTF.

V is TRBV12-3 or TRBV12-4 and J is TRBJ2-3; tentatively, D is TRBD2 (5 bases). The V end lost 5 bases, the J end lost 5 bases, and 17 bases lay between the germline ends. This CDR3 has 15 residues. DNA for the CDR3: TGTGCCAGCAGTGGAGGTCGGGTGGGTAAAGATACGCAGTATTTT. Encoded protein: CASSGGRVGKDTQYF.

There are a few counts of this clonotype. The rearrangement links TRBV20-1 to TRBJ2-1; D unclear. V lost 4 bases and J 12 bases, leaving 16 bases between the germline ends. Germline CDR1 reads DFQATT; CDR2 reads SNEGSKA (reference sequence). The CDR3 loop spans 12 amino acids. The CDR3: CSAIRAALGQFF. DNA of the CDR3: TGCAGTGCTATAAGAGCCGCGTTGGGGCAGTTCTTC.

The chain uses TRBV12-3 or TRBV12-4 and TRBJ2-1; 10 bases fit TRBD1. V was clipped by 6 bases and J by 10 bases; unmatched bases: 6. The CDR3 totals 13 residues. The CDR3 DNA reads TGTGCCAGCAGGCGACAGGGGGCATACGAGCAGTTCTTC. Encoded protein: CASRRQGAYEQFF.

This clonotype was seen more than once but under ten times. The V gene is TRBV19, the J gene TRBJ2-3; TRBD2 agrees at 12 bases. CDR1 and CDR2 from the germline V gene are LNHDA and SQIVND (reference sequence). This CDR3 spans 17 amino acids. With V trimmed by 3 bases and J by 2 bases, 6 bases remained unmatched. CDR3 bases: TGTGCCAGTAGTATTGGACTAGCGGGACCCACCACAGATACGCAGTATTTT. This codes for CASSIGLAGPTTDTQYF. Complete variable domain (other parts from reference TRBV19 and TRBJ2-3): DGGITQSPKYLFRKEGQNVTLSCEQNLNHDAMYWYRQDPGQGLRLIYYSQIVNDFQKGDIAEGYSVSREKKESFPLTVTSAQKNPTAFYLCASSIGLAGPTTDTQYFGPGTRLTVL.

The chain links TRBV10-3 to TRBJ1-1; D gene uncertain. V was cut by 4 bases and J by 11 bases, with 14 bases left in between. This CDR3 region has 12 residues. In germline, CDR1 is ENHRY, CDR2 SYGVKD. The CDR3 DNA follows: TGTGCCATCAGTGGTGGTCGTGGGTTCGCTTTCTTT. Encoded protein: CAISGGRGFAFF.